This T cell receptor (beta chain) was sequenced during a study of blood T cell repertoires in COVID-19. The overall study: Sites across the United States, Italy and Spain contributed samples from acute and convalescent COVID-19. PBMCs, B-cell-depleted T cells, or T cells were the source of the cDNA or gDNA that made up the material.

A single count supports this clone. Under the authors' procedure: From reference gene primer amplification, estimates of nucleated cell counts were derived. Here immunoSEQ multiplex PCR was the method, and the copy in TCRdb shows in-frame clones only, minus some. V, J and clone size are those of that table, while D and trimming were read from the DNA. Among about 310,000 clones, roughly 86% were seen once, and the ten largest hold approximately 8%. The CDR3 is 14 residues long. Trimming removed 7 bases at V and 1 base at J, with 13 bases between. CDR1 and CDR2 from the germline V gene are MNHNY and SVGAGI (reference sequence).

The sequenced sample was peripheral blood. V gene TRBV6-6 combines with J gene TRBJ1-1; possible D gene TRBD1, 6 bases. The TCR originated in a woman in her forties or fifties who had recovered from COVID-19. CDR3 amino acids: CASIGGASNTEAFF. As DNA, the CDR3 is TGTGCCAGCATCGGGGGGGCTTCGAACACTGAAGCTTTCTTT.